The clone carrying this TCR beta chain appeared many times. No antigen is known for it. Specified time point: newly diagnosed GD, antithyroid drugs for less than 3 months. Scientists built the TCR library using RNA that was extracted from PBMCs. The authors drew patients from an endocrinology department in Xi'an, China. These data belong to a study of regulatory T cells in long-lasting Graves disease. Study-wide findings and caveats: Relative to newly diagnosed Graves' patients, persistent ones had lower TCR diversity.

Through Arm-PCR of CDR3 regions and iRepertoire HTBI primers, TCR beta libraries were built. TCRdb re-analysed the multiplex PCR reads in MiXCR, keeping a single row per CDR3 protein. The sample gives more than 450,000 distinct CDR3 sequences, around 12% of which show up once; roughly 9.3% is in the top ten. The CDR3 contains 13 residues. V shed 1 base and J shed 0 bases, with 7 bases lying between them. From germline, CDR1 is DFQATT and CDR2 SNEGSKA (reference sequence). The sample was also reused in another study, on T cells in Graves' hyperthyroidism and ophthalmopathy. As reported in that work: If no ophthalmopathy progression occurred within 18 months, Graves' hyperthyroidism was stable. Thyroid ultrasound and orbital computed tomography, with clinical symptoms and serum thyroxine and TRAb, informed diagnoses.

The specimen was peripheral blood mononuclear cells (PBMCs), collected at new diagnosis, from a patient treated with antithyroid drugs. V gene TRBV20-1 combines with J gene TRBJ2-7, with D maybe TRBD2 (5 bases). This TCR came from a woman aged 30 to 39 with Graves disease. Written as DNA, the CDR3 is TGCAGTGCTAGAGGTGGGAGCTCCTACGAGCAGTACTTC. Residues: CSARGGSSYEQYF.